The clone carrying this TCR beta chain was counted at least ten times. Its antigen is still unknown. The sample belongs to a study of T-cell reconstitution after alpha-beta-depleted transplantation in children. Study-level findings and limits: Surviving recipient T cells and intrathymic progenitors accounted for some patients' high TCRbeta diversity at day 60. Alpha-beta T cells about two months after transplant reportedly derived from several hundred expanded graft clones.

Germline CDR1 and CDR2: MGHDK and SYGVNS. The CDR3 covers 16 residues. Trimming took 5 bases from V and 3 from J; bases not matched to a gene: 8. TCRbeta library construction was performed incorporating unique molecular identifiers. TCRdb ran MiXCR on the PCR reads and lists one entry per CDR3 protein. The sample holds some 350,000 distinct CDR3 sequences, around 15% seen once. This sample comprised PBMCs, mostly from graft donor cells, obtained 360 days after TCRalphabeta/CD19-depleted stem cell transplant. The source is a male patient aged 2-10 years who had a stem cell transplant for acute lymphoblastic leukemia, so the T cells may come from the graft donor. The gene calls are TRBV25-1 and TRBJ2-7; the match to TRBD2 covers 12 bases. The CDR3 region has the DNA TGTGCCAGCAGTCCACTAGCGGGAGGTCCTATCTACGAGCAGTACTTC. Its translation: CASSPLAGGPIYEQYF.